These 23 T cell receptor beta chains share one sample of origin, sequenced in a study of T cell responses to AZD1222 COVID-19 vaccine. The method was immunoSEQ multiplex PCR; TCRdb's version includes in-frame clones alone and lacks a portion of them. The table lists over 75,000 clones, about 92% of them singletons. The material was peripheral blood, obtained on day 0 of AZD1222 vaccination. These receptors all stem from an adult in good health.

This chain uses TRBV27 with TRBJ2-3; TRBD2 matches at 7 bases. The ends lost 5 bases at V and 2 bases at J; junction bases unmatched: 10. Per the germline V gene, CDR1 is MNHEY and CDR2 is SMNVEV (reference sequence). The CDR3 length is 16 residues. The CDR3 DNA follows: TGTGCCAGCAGTCCTGGGGCTAGCGGCTTCACAGATACGCAGTATTTT. The encoded protein is CASSPGASGFTDTQYF.

In its sample, this clone was seen a few times. The rearrangement links TRBV25-1 to TRBJ1-1, with D maybe TRBD1 (6 bases). V lost 1 base and J lost 11, with 14 bases in between. The CDR3 loop spans 13 amino acids. The germline gives CDR1 MGHDK, CDR2 SYGVNS. The CDR3 reads CASSEWVDRRAFF. The CDR3 DNA reads TGTGCCAGCAGTGAATGGGTAGACAGGCGGGCTTTCTTT.

The CDR3, as DNA: TGTGCCAGCAGTGAGGGGACTAGATATTACGAGCAGTACTTC. This codes for CASSEGTRYYEQYF. The chain couples TRBV2 to TRBJ2-7; 8 nucleotides agree with TRBD2. Germline-derived CDR1 and CDR2 are SNHLY and FYNNEI. The CDR3 has 14 residues. V shed 3 bases, J shed 4 bases, and the junction held 5 bases outside the gene matches.

This chain uses TRBV27 with TRBJ2-1; 9 nucleotides line up with TRBD2. The CDR3 runs to 14 residues. J was trimmed by 7 bases and V by 5 bases; bases with no gene match: 6. Per the germline V gene, CDR1 is MNHEY and CDR2 is SMNVEV (reference sequence). The CDR3 nucleotides read TGTGCCAGCAGTATAGCGGGAGTATCGAATGAGCAGTTCTTC. It translates to CASSIAGVSNEQFF.

The V call is TRBV24-1, the J call TRBJ1-6; TRBD1 matches at 8 bases. The V segment lost 9 bases and the J segment 8 bases; nucleotides outside the gene matches: 11. The germline CDR1 and CDR2 sequences are KGHDR and SFDVKD. CDR3 length: 15 amino acids. The CDR3 region is CATGRAGTGHSPLHF. The CDR3 DNA reads as TGTGCCACCGGACGGGCCGGGACAGGCCATTCACCCCTCCACTTT.

This clone was recorded only once. The rearrangement links TRBV7-9 to TRBJ2-1, with TRBD2 as a possible D gene (6 bases). V was shortened by 6 bases and J by 5 bases, with 17 bases between the two germline ends. CDR3 size: 15 residues. Germline lookup yields CDR1 SEHNR and CDR2 FQNEAQ (reference sequence). CDR3 DNA: TGTGCCAGCAGTTCCCCGGGACTCGAGCACAATGAGCAGTTCTTC. Its translation is CASSSPGLEHNEQFF.

This clone showed up just once. The chain links TRBV9 to TRBJ2-2, with D perhaps given as TRBD1 or TRBD2 (5 bases each). Looked up from germline, CDR1 is SGDLS and CDR2 is YYNGEE. Trimming took 6 bases from V and 4 from J, leaving 13 bases between them. The length of the CDR3 is 14 residues. The CDR3 loop reads CASIQGEGTGELFF. The CDR3, as DNA: TGTGCCAGCATTCAGGGAGAGGGCACCGGGGAGCTGTTTTTT.

The rearrangement links TRBV7-6 to TRBJ2-1; 9 nucleotides align to TRBD2. Germline loops: CDR1 SGHVS, CDR2 FNYEAQ. The CDR3 totals 15 residues. Trimming at V came to 5 bases and at J to 6 bases, leaving 8 bases not matched to a gene. Here the CDR3 DNA reads TGTGCCAGCAGCAGGAGCGGGGGGAGTATCAATGAGCAGTTCTTC. It encodes CASSRSGGSINEQFF.

The chain is built from TRBV9 and TRBJ2-5; perhaps TRBD1 as D (5 bases). This CDR3 region has 15 residues. V gave up 0 bases and J gave up 0 bases, with 9 bases separating them. The germline CDR1 and CDR2 sequences are SGDLS and YYNGEE. Here the CDR3 reads CASSVAGHDQETQYF. The CDR3 DNA reads as TGTGCCAGCAGCGTAGCTGGACACGACCAAGAGACCCAGTACTTC.

The sample holds one count of this clone. This chain uses TRBV10-2 with TRBJ2-6; tentatively, D is TRBD1 (5 bases). CDR3 length equals 16 residues. Germline lookup yields CDR1 WSHSY and CDR2 SAAADI. V dropped 3 bases and J dropped 0 bases, with 9 bases sitting between them. The CDR3 bases are TGCGCCAGCAGTGACGAGACAGCCTCTGGGGCCAACGTCCTGACTTTC. This codes for CASSDETASGANVLTF.

The genes are TRBV5-1 and TRBJ2-5; the D gene is possibly TRBD2 (6 bases). Germline lookup yields CDR1 SGHRS and CDR2 YFSETQ. V lost 0 bases and J 4 bases, leaving 13 bases between the germline ends. This CDR3 spans 15 amino acids. This CDR3 reads CASSLVGGIGETQYF. DNA of the CDR3: TGCGCCAGCAGCTTGGTTGGAGGGATCGGAGAGACCCAGTACTTC.

The chain couples TRBV10-3 to TRBJ2-5, with TRBD2 matching over 7 bases. This CDR3 has 16 amino acids. Looked up from germline, CDR1 is ENHRY and CDR2 is SYGVKD. The ends lost 0 bases at V and 1 base at J; junction bases unmatched: 5. The CDR3 nucleotides read TGTGCCATCAGTGAGTCCGGCGGGACTATCCAAGAGACCCAGTACTTC. Translating gives CAISESGGTIQETQYF.

This chain connects TRBV5-1 to TRBJ1-1; D remains ambiguous. The CDR3 has 14 amino acids. From germline, CDR1 is SGHRS and CDR2 YFSETQ. Trimming took off 3 bases at V and 0 bases at J, with 9 bases between the two ends. CDR3 loop: CASSSQPLNTEAFF. The CDR3 DNA sequence: TGCGCCAGCAGCTCTCAGCCCTTGAACACTGAAGCTTTCTTT.

The table lists this clone with a count of one. The chain is built from TRBV5-1 and TRBJ1-2; 10 nucleotides align to TRBD1. V was clipped by 4 bases and J by 7 bases; unmatched bases: 10. CDR1 and CDR2 (germline): SGHRS, YFSETQ. The CDR3 totals 15 residues. In DNA, the CDR3 is TGCGCCAGCAGCGCACTTTCGACAGGGGGCAGTGGCTACACCTTC. Protein: CASSALSTGGSGYTF.

The V gene is TRBV6-2 or TRBV6-3, the J gene TRBJ2-7; 10 bases are a match to TRBD1. The germline CDR1 and CDR2 sequences are MNHEY and SVGEGT. The V segment lost 6 bases and the J segment 3 bases; nucleotides outside the gene matches: 5. This CDR3 is built from 14 residues. For the CDR3, the DNA is TGTGCCAGCAGCATGGACAGGGGGAACTACGAGCAGTACTTC. Its translation is CASSMDRGNYEQYF.

The V call is TRBV29-1, the J call TRBJ2-1; 8 bases fit TRBD2. From germline, CDR1 is SQVTM and CDR2 ANQGSEA. The junction had 3 bases not matched to a gene; V was cut back by 1 base and J by 4 bases. This CDR3 spans 14 amino acids. CDR3 sequence reads: CSVEGLARYNEQFF. The CDR3, as DNA: TGCAGCGTTGAAGGACTAGCGAGATACAATGAGCAGTTCTTC.

The chain couples TRBV6-1 to TRBJ1-2; 7 bases map to TRBD1. The trim removed 1 base at V and 4 bases at J, leaving 3 bases unmatched. The CDR3 runs 14 residues. Germline CDR1 and CDR2: MNHNS and SASEGT. CDR3 residues: CASSEGDRGYGYTF. The CDR3 bases are TGTGCCAGCAGTGAAGGGGACAGAGGCTATGGCTACACCTTC.

The rearrangement links TRBV6-2 or TRBV6-3 to TRBJ1-2, with D possibly TRBD1 on 6 matching bases. This CDR3 has 16 residues. V was shortened by 5 bases and J by 2 bases, with 18 bases between the two germline ends. Germline CDR1 is MNHEY and CDR2 is SVGEGT. This chain's CDR3 is CASSKNTGNVNYGYTF. The DNA of the CDR3 is TGTGCCAGCAGTAAAAATACAGGGAACGTAAACTATGGCTACACCTTC.

The V call is TRBV11-1, the J call TRBJ2-7; weak D call: TRBD2 (6 bases). Per germline, CDR1 SGHAT and CDR2 FQDESV (reference sequence). This CDR3 is built from 16 residues. Trimming cost V 3 bases and J 0 bases, with 15 bases left between them. The CDR3 sequence: CASSLGVMGGSYEQYF. In nucleotides, the CDR3 is TGTGCCAGCAGCTTGGGGGTGATGGGAGGCTCCTACGAGCAGTACTTC.

The chain recombines TRBV6-2 or TRBV6-3 with TRBJ2-2; D perhaps matches TRBD1 (5 bases). With 0 bases removed from V and 6 bases from J, the gap between germline ends came to 14 bases. The CDR3 spans 16 residues. Germline V lookup: CDR1 MNHEY, CDR2 SVGEGT. CDR3 in amino acids: CASSYSGQGLSGELFF. The CDR3 DNA reads as TGTGCCAGCAGTTACTCGGGGCAGGGCCTCTCCGGGGAGCTGTTTTTT.

CDR3 sequence reads: CTSSQAGTSPSYEQYF. Here the CDR3 DNA reads TGCACCAGCAGCCAAGCAGGGACATCTCCCTCCTACGAGCAGTACTTC. This chain joins TRBV1 and TRBJ2-7; the DNA was not used to check the table's D call, TRBD1. TRBV1 is reported as a pseudogene. This CDR3 has 16 residues.

CDR3 in DNA: TGTGCCAGCAGTTTGGGGTCGGGTGATCCTCAGCCCCAGCATTTT. It codes for CASSLGSGDPQPQHF. The J gene is TRBJ1-5, the V gene TRBV27; D unresolved. Germline V gene data show CDR1 as MNHEY and CDR2 as SMNVEV (reference sequence). The CDR3 has 15 residues. Trimming stripped 3 bases from V and 6 bases from J, with 15 bases between.

The rearrangement uses TRBV6-1 and TRBJ1-4; D possibly corresponds to TRBD1 (6 bases). Germline values: CDR1 MNHNS, CDR2 SASEGT. Trimming pared 1 base from V and 7 bases from J, leaving 13 bases between. The CDR3 spans 15 residues. The DNA of the CDR3 is TGTGCCAGCAGTGAAGTTGGGGGGGCGGGTGAAAAACTGTTTTTT. This gives the protein CASSEVGGAGEKLFF.